Listed below are T cell receptor beta chains from one sample, sequenced in a study of shared clonotypes between healthy human individuals. Profiled with immunoSEQ multiplex PCR; TCRdb holds only in-frame clones, not every one. The sample lists about 870,000 clones, roughly 92% occurring once. The sample comprised naive CD8+ T cells sorted from blood. These receptors were collected from a young man in good health. The CDR3 runs from the conserved cysteine through the conserved F or W. A D gene is named only where the DNA matches it firmly. For some rows the clone size is stated as once, few or many, or as a class when expanded; others skip it.

v_call	d_call	clone_size	j_call	cdr3_nt	cdr3_aa
TRBV7-9	TRBD1	NA	TRBJ1-5	TGTGCCAGCAGCGGACGACAGGGACTCCAGGTCCAGCATTTT	CASSGRQGLQVQHF
TRBV7-6	TRBD2	once	TRBJ2-3	TGTGCCAGCAGCCGCACTAGCGGGGGAACAGATACGCAGTATTTT	CASSRTSGGTDTQYF
TRBV19	TRBD1	NA	TRBJ1-5	TGTGCCAGTAGCTGGGACAGGTATAGCAATCAGCCCCAGCATTTT	CASSWDRYSNQPQHF
TRBV7-9	NA	once	TRBJ2-7	TGTGCCAGCAGTTTCCAGGGAGGCGAGCAGTACTTC	CASSFQGGEQYF
TRBV2	NA	NA	TRBJ2-2	TGTGCCAGCAGTGAAACGGCGGGCGGGGAGCTGTTTTTT	CASSETAGGELFF
TRBV9	TRBD2	NA	TRBJ2-7	TGTGCCAGCAGCCCTCCGGCGGGAGGGTGGGACGAGCAGTACTTC	CASSPPAGGWDEQYF
TRBV7-9	TRBD1	NA	TRBJ2-6	TGTGCGACCGGGACAGGGGCCTCTGGGGCCAACGTCCTGACTTTC	CATGTGASGANVLTF
TRBV4-3	NA	NA	TRBJ1-1	TGCGCCAGCAGCTTGGATTCAGCGAACACTGAAGCTTTCTTT	CASSLDSANTEAFF
TRBV19	NA	once	TRBJ2-7	TGTGCCAGTAGTAAGACGCCAGGGGTCGAGCAGTACTTC	CASSKTPGVEQYF
TRBV7-9	TRBD1	NA	TRBJ1-4	TGTGCCAGCAGCTCCCGGGACAGGGGTTCTGAAAAACTGTTTTTT	CASSSRDRGSEKLFF
TRBV2	NA	NA	TRBJ1-1	TGTGCCAGCAGTGAATTGACGGAGGGGGAAGCTTTCTTT	CASSELTEGEAFF
TRBV13	TRBD2	NA	TRBJ2-3	TGTGCCAGCAGCTTAGGGACTAGCGGGAGGGACAGGGAAATCGGCACAGATACGCAGTATTTT	CASSLGTSGRDREIGTDTQYF
TRBV7-6	NA	NA	TRBJ2-1	TGTGCCAGCAGCTTATTGGCTGGGTCGTACAATGAGCAGTTCTTC	CASSLLAGSYNEQFF
TRBV2	NA	NA	TRBJ1-1	TGTGCCAGCAGGTATCAGGGGCGGGATGAAGCTTTCTTT	CASRYQGRDEAFF
TRBV28	NA	few	TRBJ1-4	TGTGCCAGCAGTTGGGGAGGGACTGGGAAACTGTTTTTT	CASSWGGTGKLFF
TRBV19	NA	NA	TRBJ1-5	TGTGCCAGTAGTATGGGGGCAGTTGGTAATCAGCCCCAGCATTTT	CASSMGAVGNQPQHF
TRBV28	TRBD2	NA	TRBJ2-7	TGTGCCAGCAGCCCTAGCGGGAGGGTCGACGAGCAGTACTTC	CASSPSGRVDEQYF
TRBV7-9	NA	NA	TRBJ1-1	TGTGCCAGCAGCCTCCCACGTGGCCAGGGTAAGACTGAAGCTTTCTTT	CASSLPRGQGKTEAFF
TRBV13	TRBD2	once	TRBJ2-3	TGTGCCAGCAGCCCTAGCGGGGGGTTCACAGATACGCAGTATTTT	CASSPSGGFTDTQYF
TRBV9	TRBD2	NA	TRBJ2-3	TGTGCCAGCAGCGTAGCCGGACTAGGGACAGATACGCAGTATTTT	CASSVAGLGTDTQYF
TRBV10-1	NA	NA	TRBJ2-1	TGCGCCAGCAGTACCTTGGGCCGGGGCAATGAGCAGTTCTTC	CASSTLGRGNEQFF
TRBV4-3	NA	NA	TRBJ2-3	TGCGCCAGCAGCCAAGATCAAAGGCAGCAAGCAGATACGCAGTATTTT	CASSQDQRQQADTQYF
TRBV7-9	NA	NA	TRBJ2-2	TGTGCCAGCAGCTCCATTTCCGGACCCACCGGGGAGCTGTTTTTT	CASSSISGPTGELFF
TRBV5-1	TRBD1	NA	TRBJ1-3	TGCGCCAGCAGCTTGACAGGGGGCTCTGGAAACACCATATATTTT	CASSLTGGSGNTIYF
TRBV2	TRBD2	NA	TRBJ2-3	TGTGCCAGCGTGGGGACTAGAAGCACAGATACGCAGTATTTT	CASVGTRSTDTQYF
TRBV7-9	NA	NA	TRBJ2-5	TGTGCCAGCAGCTTAAGTACCACCTACCAAGAGACCCAGTACTTC	CASSLSTTYQETQYF
TRBV5-6	NA	once	TRBJ2-2	TGTGCCAGCAGCTTGGCGTGGAGGGGCAACACCGGGGAGCTGTTTTTT	CASSLAWRGNTGELFF
TRBV4-3	TRBD2	NA	TRBJ2-7	TGCGCCAGCAGCCAGGGACTAGCGGGAAGCGAGCAGTACTTC	CASSQGLAGSEQYF
TRBV2	NA	NA	TRBJ1-3	TGTGCCGGAGGACAGAGCTCTGGAAACACCATATATTTT	CAGGQSSGNTIYF
TRBV4-3	NA	NA	TRBJ1-2	TGCGCCAGCAGCCAAGATCGGGGGGTCCGGGGCTACACCTTC	CASSQDRGVRGYTF
TRBV7-9	NA	NA	TRBJ2-2	TGTGCCAGCAGCTTACTAACAGGGATCACCGGGGAGCTGTTTTTT	CASSLLTGITGELFF
TRBV5-4	TRBD1	NA	TRBJ2-7	TGTGCCAGCAGTCTCGGGACAGGGGTCAGCGAGCAGTACTTC	CASSLGTGVSEQYF
TRBV28	TRBD2	NA	TRBJ2-1	TGTGCCAGCAGCACAGCTAGCGGGAGCTCCTACAATGAGCAGTTCTTC	CASSTASGSSYNEQFF
TRBV28	NA	NA	TRBJ2-1	TGTGCCAGCAGTTTGGTAGCGATGGGAAATAATGAGCAGTTCTTC	CASSLVAMGNNEQFF
TRBV6-4	NA	NA	TRBJ2-1	TGTGCCAGCAGTGCAACGCTCGGGCACCTAGATTACAATGAGCAGTTCTTC	CASSATLGHLDYNEQFF
TRBV15	NA	NA	TRBJ2-2	TGTGCCACCAGCAGAGCGCGGACGGCCGGGGAGCTGTTTTTT	CATSRARTAGELFF
TRBV6-6	NA	once	TRBJ1-3	TGTGCCACGAGACAGTTTCCCTCTGGAAACACCATATATTTT	CATRQFPSGNTIYF
TRBV27	NA	NA	TRBJ1-2	TGTGCCAGCAGTTTATCAGGGGGGGATTACTATGGCTACACCTTC	CASSLSGGDYYGYTF
TRBV10-1	NA	NA	TRBJ1-1	TGCGCCAGCAGTGGGACGCAGGGTTCAACTGAAGCTTTCTTT	CASSGTQGSTEAFF
TRBV7-7	TRBD2	NA	TRBJ2-2	TGTGCCAGCAGCCCAGTCCGACTAGCGGGAGGGCCCGTGACCGGGGAGCTGTTTTTT	CASSPVRLAGGPVTGELFF
TRBV7-9	NA	NA	TRBJ2-2	TGTGCCAGCAGCTCACAGGGTGCCGGGGAGCTGTTTTTT	CASSSQGAGELFF
TRBV27	TRBD2	NA	TRBJ2-3	TGTGCCAGCAGTTATCATACTAGCGGGGGGGATACGCAGTATTTT	CASSYHTSGGDTQYF
TRBV5-1	TRBD2	few	TRBJ2-7	TGCGCCAGCAGCTTGGAAGGAGCGGGAGGGCTCGACGAGCAGTACTTC	CASSLEGAGGLDEQYF
TRBV5-6	TRBD1	once	TRBJ2-1	TGTGCCAGCAGCGGGGGCCGGGACAGGGTTGTTAATGAGCAGTTCTTC	CASSGGRDRVVNEQFF
TRBV5-5	TRBD2	NA	TRBJ2-7	TGTGCCAGCAGCACGGGACTAGCGGACTACGAGCAGTACTTC	CASSTGLADYEQYF